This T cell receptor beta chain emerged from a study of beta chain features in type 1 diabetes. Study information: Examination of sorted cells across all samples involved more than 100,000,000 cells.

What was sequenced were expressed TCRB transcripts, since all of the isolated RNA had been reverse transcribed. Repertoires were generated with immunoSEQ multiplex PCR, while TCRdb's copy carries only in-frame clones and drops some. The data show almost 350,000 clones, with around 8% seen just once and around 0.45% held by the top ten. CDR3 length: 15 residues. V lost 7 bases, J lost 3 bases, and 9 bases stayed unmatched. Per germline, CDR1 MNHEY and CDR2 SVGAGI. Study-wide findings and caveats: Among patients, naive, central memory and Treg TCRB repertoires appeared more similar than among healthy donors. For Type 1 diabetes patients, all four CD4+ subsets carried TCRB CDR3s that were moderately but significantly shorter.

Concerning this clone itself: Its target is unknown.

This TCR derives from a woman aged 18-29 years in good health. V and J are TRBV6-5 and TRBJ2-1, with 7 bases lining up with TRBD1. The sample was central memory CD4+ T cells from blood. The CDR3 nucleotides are TGTGCCAGCAATAACTTGGGGACAGACTACAATGAGCAGTTCTTC. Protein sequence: CASNNLGTDYNEQFF.